This T cell receptor (beta chain) was found in a study of spatial heterogeneity in lung cancer. Across the study: Raw sequencing reads included, on average, more than nine appearances of each unique TCR and UMI combination.

This clonotype was recorded a few times. TCR cDNA molecules each carried a unique molecular identifier. MiXCR, applied by TCRdb to the 5' RACE reads, yields one record per CDR3 protein. The table records 45,000 or so distinct CDR3 sequences, 10% to 15% of them present only once. Sample time point: sample taken at primary tumor resection. Unsorted whole RNA from tumor, nontumor lung or frozen PBMC underwent sequencing. Germline-derived CDR1 and CDR2 are SGDLS and YYNGEE. This CDR3 is 15 amino acids long. Trimming pared 0 bases from V and 3 bases from J, leaving 11 bases between. The receptor comes from a female donor with early-stage non-small cell lung cancer. The V and J genes are TRBV9 and TRBJ2-3; no clear D gene. This sample comprised PBMCs, obtained at surgery. DNA of the CDR3: TGTGCCAGCAGCGTAGTGCCCGCGGCTACAGATACGCAGTATTTT. This sequence encodes CASSVVPAATDTQYF.